The clone carrying this TCR beta chain has just a few counts. V dropped 6 bases and J dropped 4 bases, with 16 bases sitting between them. Germline V gives CDR1 SGHRS, CDR2 YFSETQ. The CDR3 totals 14 residues. The data belong to a study of beta chain features in type 1 diabetes. cDNA synthesis used the whole RNA isolate, giving expressed TCRB sequences. Libraries were prepared by immunoSEQ multiplex PCR; TCRdb keeps only in-frame clonotypes and omits some of them. This sample has over 700,000 clones, with under 20% found just once. This receptor was obtained from a woman between 18 and 29 years old in good health. The chain has TRBV5-1 and TRBJ2-5, with a tentative D call TRBD2 (6 bases). Input material: naive CD4+ T cells from blood. The CDR3 loop is CASTHRPGVETQYF. The DNA of the CDR3 is TGCGCCAGCACCCACCGCCCGGGGGTAGAGACCCAGTACTTC.